The clone carrying this T cell receptor beta chain was observed many times. Its matching antigen is unknown. During its preparation, the TCRbeta library received unique molecular identifiers. TCRdb re-called the PCR reads with MiXCR, one entry per CDR3 protein. In the table there are a few hundred thousand distinct CDR3 sequences, around a tenth of which are singletons. These data originate in a study of T-cell reconstitution after alpha-beta-depleted transplantation in children. Study-level results: T cells produced anew were the main source of T-cell counts and diversity one year after transplant. Several hundred expanded graft clones reportedly supplied alpha-beta T cells about two months after transplant.

CDR1 is SNHLY, CDR2 FYNNEI, per germline. This CDR3 has 12 amino acids. Between the trimmed V and J ends, which lost 1 base and 8 bases, there was a span of 6 bases. Sequenced material: peripheral blood, taken 180 days after TCRalphabeta/CD19-depleted stem cell transplant. This TCR derives from a male patient between 2 and 10 years old who had a stem cell transplant for chronic granulomatous disease, so the T cells may come from the graft donor. The chain combines TRBV2 with TRBJ2-1; D not resolved. The CDR3 nucleotides read TGTGCCAGCAGTGAAGAGGTGGATGAGCAGTTCTTC. Translation gives CASSEEVDEQFF. Complete variable domain (other parts from reference TRBV2 and TRBJ2-1): EPEVTQTPSHQVTQMGQEVILRCVPISNHLYFYWYRQILGQKVEFLVSFYNNEISEKSEIFDDQFSVERPDGSNFTLKIRSTKLEDSAMYFCASSEEVDEQFFGPGTRLTVL.